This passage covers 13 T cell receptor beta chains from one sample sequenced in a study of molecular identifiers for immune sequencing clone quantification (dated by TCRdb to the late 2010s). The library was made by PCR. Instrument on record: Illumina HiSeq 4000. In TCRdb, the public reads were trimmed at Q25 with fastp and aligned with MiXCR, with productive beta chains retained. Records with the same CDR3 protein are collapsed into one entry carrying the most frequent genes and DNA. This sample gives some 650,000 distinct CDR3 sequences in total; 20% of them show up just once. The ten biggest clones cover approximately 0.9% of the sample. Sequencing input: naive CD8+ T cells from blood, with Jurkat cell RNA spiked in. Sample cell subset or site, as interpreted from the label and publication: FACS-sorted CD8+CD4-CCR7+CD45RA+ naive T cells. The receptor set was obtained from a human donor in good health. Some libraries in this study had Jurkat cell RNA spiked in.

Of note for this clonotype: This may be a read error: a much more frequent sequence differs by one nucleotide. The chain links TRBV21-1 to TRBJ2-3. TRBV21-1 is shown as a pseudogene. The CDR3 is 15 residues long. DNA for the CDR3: TGTGCCAGCAGCAAAGCGCCTAAAATAGGAGATACGCAGTATTTT. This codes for CASSKAPKIGDTQYF.

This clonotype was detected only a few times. Here the CDR3 reads CASSSFYAPNTGELFF. For the CDR3, the DNA is TGTGCCAGCAGTTCCTTTTACGCTCCGAACACCGGGGAGCTGTTTTTT. The chain carries TRBV27 and TRBJ2-2; D uncertain. V lost 4 bases to trimming and J lost 0 bases, with 12 bases between them. Germline CDR1 is MNHEY and CDR2 is SMNVEV (reference sequence). The CDR3 contains 16 residues.

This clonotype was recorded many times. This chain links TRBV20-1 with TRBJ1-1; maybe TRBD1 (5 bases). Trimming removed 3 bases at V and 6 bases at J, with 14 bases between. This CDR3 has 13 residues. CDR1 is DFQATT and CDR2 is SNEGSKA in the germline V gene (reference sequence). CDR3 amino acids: CSASPDSAAEAFF. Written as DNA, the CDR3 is TGCAGTGCTAGCCCAGACAGTGCAGCTGAAGCTTTCTTT.

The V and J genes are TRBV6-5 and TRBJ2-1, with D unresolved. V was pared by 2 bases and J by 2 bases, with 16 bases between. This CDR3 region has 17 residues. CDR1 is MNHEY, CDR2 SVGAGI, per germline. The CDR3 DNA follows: TGTGCCAGCAGTTACATCCGTCTTGGAGCCACCTACAATGAGCAGTTCTTC. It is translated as CASSYIRLGATYNEQFF.

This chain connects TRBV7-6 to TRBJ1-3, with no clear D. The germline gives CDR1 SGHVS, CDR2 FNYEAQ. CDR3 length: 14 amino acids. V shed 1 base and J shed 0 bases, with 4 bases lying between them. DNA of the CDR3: TGTGCCAGCAGCTTAGAGGCCTCTGGAAACACCATATATTTT. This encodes CASSLEASGNTIYF.

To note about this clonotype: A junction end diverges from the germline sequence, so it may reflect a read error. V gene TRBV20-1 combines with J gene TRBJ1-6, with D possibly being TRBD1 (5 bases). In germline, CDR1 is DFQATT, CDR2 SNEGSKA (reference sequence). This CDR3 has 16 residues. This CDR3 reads CGAITRDRIHNSPLHF. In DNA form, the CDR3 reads TGCGGTGCTATTACCCGGGACCGAATACATAATTCACCCCTCCACTTT.

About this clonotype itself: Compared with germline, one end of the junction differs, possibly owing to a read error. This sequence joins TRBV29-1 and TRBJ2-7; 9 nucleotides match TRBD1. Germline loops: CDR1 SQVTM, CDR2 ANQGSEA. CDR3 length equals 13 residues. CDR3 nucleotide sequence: TGCAGCGTCTACACAGGGGGCGGCTACGAGCAGTGCTTC. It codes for CSVYTGGGYEQCF.

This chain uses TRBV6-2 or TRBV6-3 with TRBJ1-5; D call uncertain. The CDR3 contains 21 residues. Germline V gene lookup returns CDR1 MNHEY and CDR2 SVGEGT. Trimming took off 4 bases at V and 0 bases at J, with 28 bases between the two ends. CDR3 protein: CASSLQSPGFWLPPSNQPQHF. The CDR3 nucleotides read TGTGCCAGCAGTTTGCAGTCCCCGGGGTTTTGGTTACCCCCTAGCAATCAGCCCCAGCATTTT.

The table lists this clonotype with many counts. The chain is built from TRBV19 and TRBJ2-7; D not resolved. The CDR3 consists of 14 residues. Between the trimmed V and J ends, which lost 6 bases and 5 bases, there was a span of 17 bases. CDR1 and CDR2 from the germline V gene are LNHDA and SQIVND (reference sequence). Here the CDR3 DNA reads TGTGCCAGTAGCGAAATTGGTGTATTCGACGAGCAGTACTTC. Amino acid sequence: CASSEIGVFDEQYF.

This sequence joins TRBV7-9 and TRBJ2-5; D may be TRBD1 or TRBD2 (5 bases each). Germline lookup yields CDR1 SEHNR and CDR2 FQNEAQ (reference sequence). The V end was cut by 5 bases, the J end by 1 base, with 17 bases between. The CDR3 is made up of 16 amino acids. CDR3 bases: TGTGCCAGCAGCCCCCACGCCGGGACGATCCAAGAGACCCAGTACTTC. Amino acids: CASSPHAGTIQETQYF.

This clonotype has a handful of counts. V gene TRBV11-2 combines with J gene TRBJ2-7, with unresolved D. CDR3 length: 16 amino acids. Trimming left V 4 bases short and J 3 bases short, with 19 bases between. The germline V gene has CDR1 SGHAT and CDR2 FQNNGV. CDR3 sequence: CASSSRSTAFFYEQYF. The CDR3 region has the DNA TGTGCCAGCAGCTCCCGTAGCACCGCATTTTTCTACGAGCAGTACTTC.

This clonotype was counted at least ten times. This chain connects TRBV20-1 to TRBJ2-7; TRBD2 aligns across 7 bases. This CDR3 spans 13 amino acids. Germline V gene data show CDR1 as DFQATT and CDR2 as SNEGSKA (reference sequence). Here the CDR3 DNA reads TGCAGCTTAACTAGCGATCACGACTACGAGCAGTACTTC. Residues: CSLTSDHDYEQYF.

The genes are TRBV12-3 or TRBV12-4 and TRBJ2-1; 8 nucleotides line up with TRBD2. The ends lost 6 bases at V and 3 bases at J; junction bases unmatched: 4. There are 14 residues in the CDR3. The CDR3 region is CASSRGTSYNEQFF. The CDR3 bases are TGTGCCAGCAGCAGAGGGACTAGCTACAATGAGCAGTTCTTC.